This paragraph reports one TCR beta chain. Its specificity is not known. Germline CDR1 reads MGHRA; CDR2 reads YSYEKL. The CDR3 length is 14 residues. This sample is part of a study of CXCR3-negative and CXCR3-positive naive CD8 T cells. The study's findings and limits: More hydrophobic TRB CDR3s were found in CXCR3-positive naive cells than in CXCR3-negative naive cells.

UMI-labeled 5' RACE yielded the TRB cDNA libraries. TCRdb reprocessed the 5' RACE reads and reports one entry per CDR3 protein, with no DNA. This table lists approximately 88,000 distinct CDR3 sequences. This TCR came from a human donor in good health. Some clones in this sample may be carry-over from other donors' samples. Sequencing was performed on naive CXCR3+ CD8+ T cells from blood. Subset of the sample: CD45RO-CCR7+CD27+CD95- naive CD8+ T cells expressing CXCR3 (TNR3+). This sequence joins TRBV4-1 and TRBJ2-7; the D call from TCRdb, TRBD2, cannot be confirmed without DNA. The CDR3 sequence is CASSQVTSGGEQYF.